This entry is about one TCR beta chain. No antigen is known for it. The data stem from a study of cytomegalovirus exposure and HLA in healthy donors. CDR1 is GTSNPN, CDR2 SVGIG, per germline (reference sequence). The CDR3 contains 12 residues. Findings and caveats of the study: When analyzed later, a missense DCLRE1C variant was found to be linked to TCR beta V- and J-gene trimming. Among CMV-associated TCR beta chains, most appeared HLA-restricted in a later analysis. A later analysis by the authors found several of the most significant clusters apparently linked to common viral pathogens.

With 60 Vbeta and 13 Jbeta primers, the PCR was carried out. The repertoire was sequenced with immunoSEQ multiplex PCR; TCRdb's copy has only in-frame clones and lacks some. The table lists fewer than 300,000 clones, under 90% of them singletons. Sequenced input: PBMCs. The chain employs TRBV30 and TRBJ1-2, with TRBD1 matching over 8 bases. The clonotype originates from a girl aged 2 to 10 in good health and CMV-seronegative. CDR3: CGILQGARGYTF. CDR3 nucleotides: TGTGGCATCCTCCAGGGGGCGCGTGGCTACACCTTC.